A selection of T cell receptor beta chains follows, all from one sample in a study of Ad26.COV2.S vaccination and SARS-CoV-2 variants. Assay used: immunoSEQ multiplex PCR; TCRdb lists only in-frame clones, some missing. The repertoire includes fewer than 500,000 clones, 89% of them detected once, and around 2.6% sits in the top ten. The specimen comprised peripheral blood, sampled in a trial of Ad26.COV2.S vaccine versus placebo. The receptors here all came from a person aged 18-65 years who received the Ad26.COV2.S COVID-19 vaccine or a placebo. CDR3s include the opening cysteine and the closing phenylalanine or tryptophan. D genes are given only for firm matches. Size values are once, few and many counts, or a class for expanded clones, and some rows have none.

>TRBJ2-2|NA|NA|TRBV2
CASSEYRTNTGELFF
TGTGCCAGCAGTGAATATAGGACGAACACCGGGGAGCTGTTTTTT
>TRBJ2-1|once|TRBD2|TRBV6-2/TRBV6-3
CASSYLGLAGVRSYNEQFF
TGTGCCAGCAGTTACCTTGGACTAGCGGGAGTTCGCTCCTACAATGAGCAGTTCTTC
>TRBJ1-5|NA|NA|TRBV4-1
CASSQDPAGPQHF
TGCGCCAGCAGCCAAGATCCAGCAGGGCCCCAGCATTTT
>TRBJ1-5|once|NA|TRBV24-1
CATSANTGLPQHF
TGTGCCACCAGTGCAAATACAGGGCTGCCCCAGCATTTT
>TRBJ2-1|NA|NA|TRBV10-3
CAISPTPRYNEQFF
TGTGCCATCAGTCCTACTCCCCGATACAATGAGCAGTTCTTC
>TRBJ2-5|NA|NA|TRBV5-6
CASSFQGAETQYF
TGTGCCAGCAGCTTCCAGGGCGCCGAGACCCAGTACTTC
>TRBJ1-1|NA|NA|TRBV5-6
CASNLGGGPEAFF
TGTGCCAGCAACTTGGGGGGGGGTCCTGAAGCTTTCTTT
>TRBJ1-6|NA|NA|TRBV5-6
CASSLDSSYSPLHF
TGTGCCAGCAGTTTGGATTCATCCTATTCACCCCTCCACTTT
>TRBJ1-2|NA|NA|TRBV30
CAWNRQVGSYTF
TGTGCCTGGAATCGCCAGGTAGGAAGCTACACCTTC
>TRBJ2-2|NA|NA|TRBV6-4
CASSNRAYPPGELFF
TGTGCCAGCAGTAACCGGGCCTACCCCCCCGGGGAGCTGTTTTTT
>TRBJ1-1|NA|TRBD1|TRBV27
CASSLTTGAEAFF
TGTGCCAGCAGTCTGACGACAGGGGCTGAAGCTTTCTTT
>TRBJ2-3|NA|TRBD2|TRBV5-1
CASSFLPSGSPDFSTDTQYF
TGCGCCAGCAGCTTCTTACCTAGCGGGAGCCCGGATTTTAGCACAGATACGCAGTATTTT
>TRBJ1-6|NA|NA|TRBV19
CASRSDSYNSPLHF
TGTGCCAGTAGGAGTGACAGCTATAATTCACCCCTCCACTTT
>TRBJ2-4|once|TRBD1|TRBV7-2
CASSPGTGRALGNIQYF
TGTGCCAGCAGCCCCGGGACAGGGAGGGCCCTCGGAAACATTCAGTACTTC
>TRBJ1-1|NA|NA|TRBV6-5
CASRVGISDTEAFF
TGTGCCAGCAGGGTGGGGATTTCGGACACTGAAGCTTTCTTT